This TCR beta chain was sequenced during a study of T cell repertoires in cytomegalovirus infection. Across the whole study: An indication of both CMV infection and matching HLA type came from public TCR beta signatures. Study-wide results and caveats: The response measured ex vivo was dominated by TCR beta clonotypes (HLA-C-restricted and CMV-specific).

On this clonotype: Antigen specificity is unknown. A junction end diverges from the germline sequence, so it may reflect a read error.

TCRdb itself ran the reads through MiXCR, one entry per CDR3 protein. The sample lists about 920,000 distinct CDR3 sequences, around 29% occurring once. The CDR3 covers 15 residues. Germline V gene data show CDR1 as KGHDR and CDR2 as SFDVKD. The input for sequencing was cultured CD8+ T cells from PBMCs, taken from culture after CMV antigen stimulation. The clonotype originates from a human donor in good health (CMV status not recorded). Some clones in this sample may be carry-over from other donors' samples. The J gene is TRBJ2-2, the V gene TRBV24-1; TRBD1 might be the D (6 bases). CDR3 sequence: CVTSDFRGSAGELFF. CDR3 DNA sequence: TGTGTCACCAGTGATTTCAGGGGAAGCGCCGGGGAGCTGTTTTTT.